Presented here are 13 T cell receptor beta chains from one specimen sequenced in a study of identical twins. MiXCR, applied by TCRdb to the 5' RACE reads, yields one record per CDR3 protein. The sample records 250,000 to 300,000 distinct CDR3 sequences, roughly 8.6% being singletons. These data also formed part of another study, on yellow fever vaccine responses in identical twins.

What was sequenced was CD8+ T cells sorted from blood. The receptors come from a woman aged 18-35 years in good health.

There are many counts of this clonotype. The CDR3 sequence is CASSLEGAGGPHEQYF. DNA for the CDR3: TGTGCCAGCAGCTTAGAAGGGGCGGGAGGGCCCCACGAGCAGTACTTC. V is TRBV7-8 and J is TRBJ2-7; 9 bases are shared with TRBD2. The CDR3 runs to 16 residues. J gave up 5 bases and V 1 base, and 9 bases lay outside the gene matches. Germline V gene data show CDR1 as SGHVS and CDR2 as FQNEAQ.

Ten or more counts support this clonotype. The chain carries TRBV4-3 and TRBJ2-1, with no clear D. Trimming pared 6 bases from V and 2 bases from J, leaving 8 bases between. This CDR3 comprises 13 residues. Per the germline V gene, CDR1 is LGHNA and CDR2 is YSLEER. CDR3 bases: TGCGCCAGCAGTTCGGTTGCCTACAATGAGCAGTTCTTC. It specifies CASSSVAYNEQFF.

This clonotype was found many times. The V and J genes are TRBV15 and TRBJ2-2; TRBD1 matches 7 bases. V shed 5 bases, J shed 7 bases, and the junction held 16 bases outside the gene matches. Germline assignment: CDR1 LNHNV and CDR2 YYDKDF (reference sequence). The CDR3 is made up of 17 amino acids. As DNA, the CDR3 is TGTGCCACCAGCGGAACAGGGGTCTTGGGTAGGAGCGGGGAGCTGTTTTTT. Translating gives CATSGTGVLGRSGELFF.

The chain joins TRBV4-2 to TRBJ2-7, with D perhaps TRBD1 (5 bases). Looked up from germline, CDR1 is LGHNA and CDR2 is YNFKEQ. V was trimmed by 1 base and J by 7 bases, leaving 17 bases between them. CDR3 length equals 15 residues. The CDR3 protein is CASSQGTTAAIEQYF. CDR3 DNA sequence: TGTGCCAGCAGCCAAGGGACAACCGCGGCGATTGAGCAGTACTTC.

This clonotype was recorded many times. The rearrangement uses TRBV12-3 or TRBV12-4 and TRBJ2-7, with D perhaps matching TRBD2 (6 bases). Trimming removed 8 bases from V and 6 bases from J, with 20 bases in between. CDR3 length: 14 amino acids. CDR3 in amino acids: CASGSVFSGVEQYF. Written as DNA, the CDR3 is TGTGCCAGCGGGTCAGTTTTTTCGGGGGTCGAGCAGTACTTC.

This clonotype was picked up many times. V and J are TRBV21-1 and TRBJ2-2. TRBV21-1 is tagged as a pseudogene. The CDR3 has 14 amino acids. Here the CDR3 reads CASSTKRTTGELFF. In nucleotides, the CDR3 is TGTGCCAGCAGCACTAAAAGAACCACCGGGGAGCTGTTTTTT.

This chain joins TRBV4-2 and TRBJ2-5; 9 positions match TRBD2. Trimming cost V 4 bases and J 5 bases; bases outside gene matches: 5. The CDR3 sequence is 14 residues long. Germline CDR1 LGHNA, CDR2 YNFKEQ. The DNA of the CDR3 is TGTGCCAGCAGCCCCTGGACTAGCGAGGAGACCCAGTACTTC. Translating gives CASSPWTSEETQYF.

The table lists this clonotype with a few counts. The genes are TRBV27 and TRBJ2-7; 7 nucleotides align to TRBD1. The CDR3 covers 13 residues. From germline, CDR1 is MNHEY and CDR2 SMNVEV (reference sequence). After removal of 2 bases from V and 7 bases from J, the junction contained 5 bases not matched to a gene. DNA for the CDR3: TGTGCCAGCAGTTTAGGCAGGGGGAAAGAGCAGTACTTC. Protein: CASSLGRGKEQYF.

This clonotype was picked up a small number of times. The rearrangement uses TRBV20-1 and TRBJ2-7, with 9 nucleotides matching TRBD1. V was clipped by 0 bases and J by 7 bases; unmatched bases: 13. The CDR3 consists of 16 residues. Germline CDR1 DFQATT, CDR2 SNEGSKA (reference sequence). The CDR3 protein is CSARDGLWGQGSEQYF. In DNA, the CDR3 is TGCAGTGCTAGAGATGGGTTATGGGGACAGGGTTCGGAGCAGTACTTC.

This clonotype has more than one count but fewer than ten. The CDR3: CATRTGVAGVSTDTQYF. The CDR3 nucleotides read TGTGCCACCCGGACGGGGGTAGCGGGAGTGAGCACAGATACGCAGTATTTT. The V call is TRBV28, the J call TRBJ2-3, with 9 bases identical to TRBD2. The CDR3 contains 17 residues. V shed 10 bases, J shed 0 bases, and the junction held 14 bases outside the gene matches. CDR1 is MDHEN and CDR2 is SYDVKM in the germline V gene.

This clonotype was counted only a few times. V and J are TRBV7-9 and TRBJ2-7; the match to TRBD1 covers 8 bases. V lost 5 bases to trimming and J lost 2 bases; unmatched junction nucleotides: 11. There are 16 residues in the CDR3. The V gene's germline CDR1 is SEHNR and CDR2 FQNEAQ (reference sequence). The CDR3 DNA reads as TGTGCCAGCAGCAACGTCGGGCGGACAGGGCCCTACGAGCAGTACTTC. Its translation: CASSNVGRTGPYEQYF.

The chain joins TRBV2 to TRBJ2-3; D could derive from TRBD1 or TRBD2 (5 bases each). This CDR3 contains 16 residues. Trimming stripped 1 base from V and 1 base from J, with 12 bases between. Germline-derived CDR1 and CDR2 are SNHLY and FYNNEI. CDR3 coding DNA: TGTGCCAGCAGTGAAGGAACAGGACTGGGCACAGATACGCAGTATTTT. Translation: CASSEGTGLGTDTQYF. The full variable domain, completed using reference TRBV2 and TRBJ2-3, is EPEVTQTPSHQVTQMGQEVILRCVPISNHLYFYWYRQILGQKVEFLVSFYNNEISEKSEIFDDQFSVERPDGSNFTLKIRSTKLEDSAMYFCASSEGTGLGTDTQYFGPGTRLTVL.

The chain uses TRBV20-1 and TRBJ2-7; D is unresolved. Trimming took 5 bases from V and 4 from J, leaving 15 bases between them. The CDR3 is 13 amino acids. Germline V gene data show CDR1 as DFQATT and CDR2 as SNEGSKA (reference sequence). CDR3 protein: CSAPERTLYEQYF. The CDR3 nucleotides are TGCAGTGCTCCCGAACGGACGCTTTACGAGCAGTACTTC.